This T cell receptor (beta chain) comes out of a study of OX40 agonist ivuxolimab in advanced cancers. Study at large: Age averaged around 59 years (range roughly 23 to 85), and around 87% were male. Three patients responded partially, comprising one with hepatocellular carcinoma and two with cutaneous melanoma. Checkpoint inhibitors had been given previously to under 50% of patients.

Regarding this clone: The antigen is undetermined.

This table comes from immunoSEQ multiplex PCR, and its TCRdb copy is limited to in-frame clones, with some not included. In the table there are tens of thousands of clones, roughly four fifths of which are singletons. Study-level findings and limits: Expanded peripheral T-cell antigen specificity went undetermined.

Trimming cost V 0 bases and J 0 bases, with 16 bases left between them. Per the germline V gene, CDR1 is SGHNT and CDR2 is YYREEE (reference sequence). The CDR3 contains 19 residues. The J gene is TRBJ1-6, the V gene TRBV5-4; D is unresolved. Sample: CD4+ or CD8+ T cells sorted from blood, taken in a trial of the OX40 agonist ivuxolimab. This TCR came from an adult with an advanced solid tumor such as melanoma, head and neck, liver or kidney cancer. This chain's CDR3 is CASSLEAGRAGSYNSPLHF. The CDR3 bases are TGTGCCAGCAGCTTGGAGGCTGGGAGGGCCGGCTCCTATAATTCACCCCTCCACTTT.